A selection of T cell receptor beta chains follows, all from one sample in a study of cytomegalovirus exposure and HLA in healthy donors. Profiled with immunoSEQ multiplex PCR; TCRdb holds only in-frame clones, not every one. This table has 95,000 to 150,000 clones, roughly 80% appearing once. The sequencing input was PBMCs. These receptors were collected from a man aged 30-40 years in good health and CMV-seronegative. CDR3s include the opening cysteine and the closing phenylalanine or tryptophan. D genes are given only for firm matches. For some rows the clone size is stated as once, few or many, or as a class when expanded; others skip it.

CDR3 protein	CDR3 DNA	D gene	V gene	J gene	clone size
CASSYSATTNYGYTF	TGTGCCAGCAGTTACTCGGCAACGACTAACTATGGCTACACCTTC	NA	TRBV6-5	TRBJ1-2	NA
CASSPRGTGIGYTF	TGTGCCAGCTCACCTCGCGGGACAGGTATAGGCTACACCTTC	TRBD1	TRBV18	TRBJ1-2	NA
CASSLRINEQFF	TGTGCCAGCTCACTCAGGATCAATGAGCAGTTCTTC	NA	TRBV18	TRBJ2-1	NA
CASSSERGLNYGYTF	TGTGCCAGCAGCTCCGAGCGGGGGCTGAACTATGGCTACACCTTC	NA	TRBV5-5	TRBJ1-2	NA
CASSWTGGPYNEQFF	TGTGCCAGCAGTTGGACAGGGGGACCCTACAATGAGCAGTTCTTC	TRBD1	TRBV5-5	TRBJ2-1	once
CASSVAGTGAYNEQFF	TGTGCCAGCAGCGTTGCCGGGACAGGGGCCTACAATGAGCAGTTCTTC	TRBD1	TRBV9	TRBJ2-1	NA
CASSQDLGLAAEQYF	TGCGCCAGCAGCCAAGATCTGGGACTGGCGGCCGAGCAGTACTTC	NA	TRBV4-1	TRBJ2-7	NA
CASSLGIPSTDTQYF	TGCGCCAGCAGCTTGGGTATTCCTAGCACAGATACGCAGTATTTT	NA	TRBV5-1	TRBJ2-3	NA
CASSIHNHRTGWPHETQYF	TGTGCCAGTAGTATTCACAACCACCGGACGGGGTGGCCCCACGAGACCCAGTACTTC	NA	TRBV19	TRBJ2-5	NA
CASSRGQNVYNEQFF	TGTGCCAGCAGCCGGGGACAGAACGTCTACAATGAGCAGTTCTTC	TRBD1	TRBV5-4	TRBJ2-1	NA
CASSLTGTSINQETQYF	TGTGCCAGCAGCTTAACCGGGACTAGCATCAACCAAGAGACCCAGTACTTC	TRBD2	TRBV2	TRBJ2-5	NA
CASSIDTLYGYTF	TGTGCCAGCAGTATAGACACTCTCTATGGCTACACCTTC	NA	TRBV28	TRBJ1-2	NA
CASSFGQGATGELFF	TGCGCCAGCAGCTTTGGGCAGGGGGCGACCGGGGAGCTGTTTTTT	TRBD1	TRBV5-1	TRBJ2-2	NA
CASSPDGQVVDTQYF	TGTGCCAGCTCACCAGACGGACAGGTAGTAGATACGCAGTATTTT	TRBD1	TRBV18	TRBJ2-3	NA
CASTNRPSYEQYF	TGTGCCAGCACTAACAGGCCCTCCTACGAGCAGTACTTC	NA	TRBV2	TRBJ2-7	NA
CASSGRQGGTGELFF	TGTGCCAGCAGTGGTCGACAGGGGGGAACCGGGGAGCTGTTTTTT	TRBD1	TRBV6-1	TRBJ2-2	few
CAWSGWRGGVEQYF	TGTGCCTGGAGTGGCTGGCGGGGGGGCGTCGAGCAGTACTTC	TRBD2	TRBV30	TRBJ2-7	NA
CASSYPGRGNDNEQFF	TGTGCCAGCAGTTATCCGGGGAGGGGCAACGATAATGAGCAGTTCTTC	TRBD2	TRBV6-5	TRBJ2-1	NA
CASSRGLQPQHF	TGTGCCAGCAGCCGAGGGCTACAGCCCCAGCATTTT	NA	TRBV14	TRBJ1-5	NA
CASSFGQTAEKLFF	TGTGCCAGCAGTTTCGGACAGACCGCAGAAAAACTGTTTTTT	NA	TRBV28	TRBJ1-4	once
CSASGGSQYF	TGCAGTGCTAGCGGGGGAAGTCAGTACTTC	NA	TRBV20-1	TRBJ2-4	NA
CASSQAGAGYQGRELFF	TGCGCCAGCAGCCAAGCTGGGGCTGGCTACCAGGGCCGGGAGCTGTTTTTT	NA	TRBV4-3	TRBJ2-2	NA
CASSIPRGEKLFF	TGTGCCAGTAGTATCCCCCGCGGGGAAAAACTGTTTTTT	NA	TRBV19	TRBJ1-4	NA
CASSLESGATKTQYF	TGCGCCAGCAGCTTGGAGTCAGGGGCTACGAAGACCCAGTACTTC	NA	TRBV5-1	TRBJ2-5	NA
CASSDSLAGAYEQYF	TGTGCCAGCAGTGACTCTCTAGCGGGGGCCTACGAGCAGTACTTC	TRBD2	TRBV6-4	TRBJ2-7	NA
CASRKPVLAGGYNEQFF	TGTGCCAGCAGGAAACCCGTCCTAGCGGGGGGCTACAATGAGCAGTTCTTC	NA	TRBV21-1	TRBJ2-1	NA
CASSPDRGATNEKLFF	TGTGCCAGCAGCCCCGACAGGGGGGCAACTAATGAAAAACTGTTTTTT	TRBD1	TRBV7-8	TRBJ1-4	NA
CASSLGTQQETQYF	TGCGCCAGCAGCTTGGGGACACAACAAGAGACCCAGTACTTC	NA	TRBV5-1	TRBJ2-5	NA
CSVERGTGGDEQYF	TGCAGCGTTGAAAGGGGGACAGGGGGAGACGAGCAGTACTTC	TRBD1	TRBV29-1	TRBJ2-7	NA
CASSYRGQGDYEQYF	TGTGCCAGCAGTTACAGGGGACAGGGGGACTACGAGCAGTACTTC	TRBD1	TRBV6-6	TRBJ2-7	few
CASSLAQQGSEGQYF	TGTGCCAGCAGTTTAGCTCAACAGGGTAGCGAAGGGCAGTACTTC	NA	TRBV27	TRBJ2-7	NA
CASSAEVGELFF	TGTGCCAGCTCAGCGGAGGTCGGGGAGCTGTTTTTT	NA	TRBV5-4	TRBJ2-2	NA
CASRAEGIGTEAFF	TGTGCCAGCAGGGCGGAGGGGATCGGCACTGAAGCTTTCTTT	NA	TRBV28	TRBJ1-1	NA
CASSILAGGLVDTQYF	TGTGCCAGTAGTATACTAGCGGGGGGACTCGTAGATACGCAGTATTTT	TRBD2	TRBV19	TRBJ2-3	NA
CASTPRTSGGDTQYF	TGTGCCAGCACCCCTAGGACTAGCGGGGGGGATACGCAGTATTTT	TRBD2	TRBV5-6	TRBJ2-3	few
CASSPLTSGGGVYNEQFF	TGTGCCAGCTCACCACTCACTAGCGGGGGGGGAGTCTACAATGAGCAGTTCTTC	TRBD2	TRBV18	TRBJ2-1	NA
CASSLEGADSPLHF	TGTGCCAGCAGCTTAGAGGGGGCGGATTCACCCCTCCACTTT	TRBD1	TRBV7-6	TRBJ1-6	NA
CASSPGLAGGETQYF	TGCGCCAGCAGCCCGGGACTAGCGGGGGGCGAGACCCAGTACTTC	TRBD2	TRBV5-1	TRBJ2-5	NA